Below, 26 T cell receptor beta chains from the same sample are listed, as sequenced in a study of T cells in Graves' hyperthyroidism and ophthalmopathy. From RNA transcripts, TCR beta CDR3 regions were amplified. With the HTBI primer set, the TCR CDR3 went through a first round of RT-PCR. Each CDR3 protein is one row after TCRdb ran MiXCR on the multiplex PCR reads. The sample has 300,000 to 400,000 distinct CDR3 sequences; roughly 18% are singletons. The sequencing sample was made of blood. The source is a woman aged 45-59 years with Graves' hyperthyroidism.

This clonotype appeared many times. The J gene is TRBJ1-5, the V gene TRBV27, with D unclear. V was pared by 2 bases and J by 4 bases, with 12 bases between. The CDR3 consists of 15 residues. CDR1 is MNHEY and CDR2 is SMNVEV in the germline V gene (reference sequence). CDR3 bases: TGTGCCAGCAGTTTAGGTCCGTCCGGGAATCAGCCCCAGCATTTT. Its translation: CASSLGPSGNQPQHF.

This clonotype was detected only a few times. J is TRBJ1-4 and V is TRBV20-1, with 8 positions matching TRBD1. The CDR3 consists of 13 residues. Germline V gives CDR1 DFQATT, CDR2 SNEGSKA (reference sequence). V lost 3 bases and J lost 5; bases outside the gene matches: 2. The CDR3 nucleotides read TGCAGTGCTAGGTGGACAGGGAATGAAAAACTGTTTTTT. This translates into CSARWTGNEKLFF.

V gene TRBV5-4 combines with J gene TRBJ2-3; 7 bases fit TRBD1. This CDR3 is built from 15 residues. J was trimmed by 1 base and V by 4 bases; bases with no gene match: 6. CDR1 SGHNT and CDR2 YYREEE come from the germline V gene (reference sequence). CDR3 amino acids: CASSPGQTRTDTQYF. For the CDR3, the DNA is TGTGCCAGCAGCCCGGGACAGACCCGCACAGATACGCAGTATTTT.

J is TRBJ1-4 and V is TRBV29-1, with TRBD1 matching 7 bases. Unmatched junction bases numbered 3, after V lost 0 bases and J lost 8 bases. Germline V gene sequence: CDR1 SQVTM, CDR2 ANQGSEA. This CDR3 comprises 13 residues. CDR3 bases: TGCAGCGTTGAAGATCAGGGGGGAGAAAAACTGTTTTTT. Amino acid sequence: CSVEDQGGEKLFF. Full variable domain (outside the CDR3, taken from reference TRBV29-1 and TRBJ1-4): SAVISQKPSRDICQRGTSLTIQCQVDSQVTMMFWYRQQPGQSLTLIATANQGSEATYESGFVIDKFPISRPNLTFSTLTVSNMSPEDSSIYLCSVEDQGGEKLFFGSGTQLSVL.

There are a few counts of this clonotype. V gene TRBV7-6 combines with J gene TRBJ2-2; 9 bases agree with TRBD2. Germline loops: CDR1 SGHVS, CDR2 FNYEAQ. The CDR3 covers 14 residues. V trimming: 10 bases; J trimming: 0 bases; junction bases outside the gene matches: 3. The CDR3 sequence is CATRLAANTGELFF. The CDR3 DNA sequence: TGTGCCACCCGACTAGCGGCGAACACCGGGGAGCTGTTTTTT.

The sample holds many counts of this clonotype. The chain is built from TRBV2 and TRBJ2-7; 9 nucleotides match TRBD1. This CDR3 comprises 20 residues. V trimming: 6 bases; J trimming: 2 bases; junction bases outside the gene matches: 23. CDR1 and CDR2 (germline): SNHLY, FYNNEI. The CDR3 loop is CASRKMWGQGTSEVPYEQYF. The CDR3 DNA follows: TGTGCCAGCAGAAAAATGTGGGGACAGGGTACGTCTGAGGTTCCCTACGAGCAGTACTTC.

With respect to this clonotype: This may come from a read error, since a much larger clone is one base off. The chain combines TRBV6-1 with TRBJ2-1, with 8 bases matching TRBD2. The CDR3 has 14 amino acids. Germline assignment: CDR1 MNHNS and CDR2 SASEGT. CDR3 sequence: CASGEVLADNEQFF. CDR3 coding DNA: TGTGCCAGCGGTGAAGTACTAGCGGACAATGAGCAGTTCTTC.

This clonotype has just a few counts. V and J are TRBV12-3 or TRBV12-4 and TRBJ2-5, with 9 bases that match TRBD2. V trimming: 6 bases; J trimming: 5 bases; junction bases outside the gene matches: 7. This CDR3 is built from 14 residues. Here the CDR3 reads CASRSGGGAETQYF. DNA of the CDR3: TGTGCCAGCAGGTCCGGCGGGGGGGCGGAGACCCAGTACTTC.

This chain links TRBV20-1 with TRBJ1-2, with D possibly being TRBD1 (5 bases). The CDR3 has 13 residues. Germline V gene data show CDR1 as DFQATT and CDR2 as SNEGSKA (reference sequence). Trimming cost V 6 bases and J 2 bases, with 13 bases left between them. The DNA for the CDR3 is TGCAGTGCGGTTAAACAGGAAAACTATGGCTACACCTTC. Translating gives CSAVKQENYGYTF.

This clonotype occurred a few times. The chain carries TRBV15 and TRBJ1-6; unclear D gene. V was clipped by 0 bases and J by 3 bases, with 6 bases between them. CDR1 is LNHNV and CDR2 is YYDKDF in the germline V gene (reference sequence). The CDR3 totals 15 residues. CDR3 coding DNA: TGTGCCACCAGCAGAGAGGGCCTCTATAATTCACCCCTCCACTTT. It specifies CATSREGLYNSPLHF.

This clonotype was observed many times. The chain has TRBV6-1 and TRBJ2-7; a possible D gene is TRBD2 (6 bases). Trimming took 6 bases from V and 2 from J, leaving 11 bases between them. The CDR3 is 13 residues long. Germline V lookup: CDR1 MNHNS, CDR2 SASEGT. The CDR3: CASSGREPYEQYF. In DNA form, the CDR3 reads TGTGCCAGCAGCGGCCGGGAGCCCTACGAGCAGTACTTC.

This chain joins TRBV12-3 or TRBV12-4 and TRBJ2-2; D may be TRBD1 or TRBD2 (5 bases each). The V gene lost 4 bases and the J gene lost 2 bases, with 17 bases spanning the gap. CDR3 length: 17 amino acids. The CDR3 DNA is TGTGCCAGCAGTTCCCCCGACAGTGGGACCAACACCGGGGAGCTGTTTTTT. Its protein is CASSSPDSGTNTGELFF.

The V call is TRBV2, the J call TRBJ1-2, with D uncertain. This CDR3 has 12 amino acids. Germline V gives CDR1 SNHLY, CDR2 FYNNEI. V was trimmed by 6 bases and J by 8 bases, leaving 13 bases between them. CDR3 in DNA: TGTGCCAGCAGCGATTATACTGGAGGCTACACCTTC. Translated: CASSDYTGGYTF.

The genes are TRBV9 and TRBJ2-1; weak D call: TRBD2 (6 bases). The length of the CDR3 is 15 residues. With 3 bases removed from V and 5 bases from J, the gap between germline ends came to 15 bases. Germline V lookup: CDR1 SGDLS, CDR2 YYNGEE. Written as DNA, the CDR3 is TGTGCCAGCAGCGAGGAGGGGATTCGGGACAATGAGCAGTTCTTC. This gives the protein CASSEEGIRDNEQFF.

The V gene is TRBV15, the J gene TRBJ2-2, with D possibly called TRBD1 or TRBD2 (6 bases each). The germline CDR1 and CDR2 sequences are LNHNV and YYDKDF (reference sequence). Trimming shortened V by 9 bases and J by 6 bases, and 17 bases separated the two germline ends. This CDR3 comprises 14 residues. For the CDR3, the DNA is TGTGCCACGTCACCCGGGGGCGCGGCCGGGGAGCTGTTTTTT. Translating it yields CATSPGGAAGELFF.

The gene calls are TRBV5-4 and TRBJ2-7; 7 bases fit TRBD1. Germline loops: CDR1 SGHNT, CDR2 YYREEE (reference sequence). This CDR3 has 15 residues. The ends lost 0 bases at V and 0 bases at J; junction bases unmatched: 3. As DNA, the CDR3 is TGTGCCAGCAGCTTGGCGCCAGGGGGCTCCTACGAGCAGTACGTC. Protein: CASSLAPGGSYEQYV.

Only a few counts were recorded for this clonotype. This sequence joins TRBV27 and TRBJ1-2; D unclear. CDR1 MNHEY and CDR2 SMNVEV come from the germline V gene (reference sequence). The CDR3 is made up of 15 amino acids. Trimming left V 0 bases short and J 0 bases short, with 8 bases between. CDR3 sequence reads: CASSLSTEANYGYTF. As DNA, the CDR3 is TGTGCCAGCAGTTTATCGACGGAGGCTAACTATGGCTACACCTTC.

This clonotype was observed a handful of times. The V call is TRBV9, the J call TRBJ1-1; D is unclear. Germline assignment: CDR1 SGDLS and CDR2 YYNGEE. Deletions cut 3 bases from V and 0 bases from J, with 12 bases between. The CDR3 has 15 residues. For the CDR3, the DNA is TGTGCCAGCAGCGCAGACCTCAGGATGAACACTGAAGCTTTCTTT. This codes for CASSADLRMNTEAFF.

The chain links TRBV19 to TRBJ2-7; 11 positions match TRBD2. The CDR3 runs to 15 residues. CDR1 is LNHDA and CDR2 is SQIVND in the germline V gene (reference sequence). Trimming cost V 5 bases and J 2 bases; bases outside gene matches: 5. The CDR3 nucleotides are TGTGCCAGTAGTCCCCGACTAGCGGGAACCTACGAGCAGTACTTC. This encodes CASSPRLAGTYEQYF. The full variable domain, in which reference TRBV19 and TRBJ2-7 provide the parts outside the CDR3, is DGGITQSPKYLFRKEGQNVTLSCEQNLNHDAMYWYRQDPGQGLRLIYYSQIVNDFQKGDIAEGYSVSREKKESFPLTVTSAQKNPTAFYLCASSPRLAGTYEQYFGPGTRLTVT.

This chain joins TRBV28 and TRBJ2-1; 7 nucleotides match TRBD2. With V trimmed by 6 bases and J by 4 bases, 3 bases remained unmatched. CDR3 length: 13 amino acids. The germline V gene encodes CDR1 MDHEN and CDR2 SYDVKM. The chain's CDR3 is CASRTSSYNEQFF. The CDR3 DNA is TGTGCCAGCAGGACTAGCAGTTACAATGAGCAGTTCTTC.

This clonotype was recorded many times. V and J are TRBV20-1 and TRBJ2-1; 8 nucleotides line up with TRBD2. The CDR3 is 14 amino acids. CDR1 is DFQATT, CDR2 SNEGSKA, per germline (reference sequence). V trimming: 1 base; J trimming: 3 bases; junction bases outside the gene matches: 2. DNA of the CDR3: TGCAGTGCTAGAGGTAGCGGGGACTACAATGAGCAGTTCTTC. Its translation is CSARGSGDYNEQFF.

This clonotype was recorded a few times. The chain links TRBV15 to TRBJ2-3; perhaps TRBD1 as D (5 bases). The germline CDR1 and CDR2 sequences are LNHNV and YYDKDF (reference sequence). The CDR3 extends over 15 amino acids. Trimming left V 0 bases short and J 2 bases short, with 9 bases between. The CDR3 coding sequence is TGTGCCACCAGCAGAGATCGACAGATCACAGATACGCAGTATTTT. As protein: CATSRDRQITDTQYF.

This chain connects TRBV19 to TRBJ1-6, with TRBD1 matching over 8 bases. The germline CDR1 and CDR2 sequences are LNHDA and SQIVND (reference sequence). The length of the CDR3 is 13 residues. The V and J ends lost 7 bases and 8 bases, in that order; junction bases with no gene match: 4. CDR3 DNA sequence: TGTGCCAGTAAGGACAGGGACGATTCACCCCTCCACTTT. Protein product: CASKDRDDSPLHF.

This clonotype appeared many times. Here the CDR3 DNA reads TGTGCCAGCAGCTTCGGGGGCCACGAGCAGTACTTC. This codes for CASSFGGHEQYF. The chain carries TRBV11-2 and TRBJ2-7; D possibly uses TRBD1 or TRBD2 (6 bases each). V lost 3 bases to trimming and J lost 5 bases, with 8 bases between them. Germline V CDR1 and CDR2: SGHAT, FQNNGV. This CDR3 contains 12 residues.

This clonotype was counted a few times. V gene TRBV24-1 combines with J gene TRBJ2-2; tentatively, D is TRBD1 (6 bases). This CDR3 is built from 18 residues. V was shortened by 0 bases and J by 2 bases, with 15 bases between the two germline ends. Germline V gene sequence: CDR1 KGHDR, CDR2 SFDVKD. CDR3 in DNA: TGTGCCACCAGTGATTTGCCGGGACAAGGGGGAAACACCGGGGAGCTGTTTTTT. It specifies CATSDLPGQGGNTGELFF.

The CDR3 protein is CASSLSPGTGETQYF. In nucleotides, the CDR3 is TGTGCCAGCAGTTTATCCCCCGGGACAGGGGAGACCCAGTACTTC. The chain combines TRBV12-3 or TRBV12-4 with TRBJ2-5, with TRBD1 matching 9 bases. The V gene end was trimmed by 2 bases and the J gene end by 5 bases; junction bases not matched to a gene: 6. The CDR3 has 15 residues.